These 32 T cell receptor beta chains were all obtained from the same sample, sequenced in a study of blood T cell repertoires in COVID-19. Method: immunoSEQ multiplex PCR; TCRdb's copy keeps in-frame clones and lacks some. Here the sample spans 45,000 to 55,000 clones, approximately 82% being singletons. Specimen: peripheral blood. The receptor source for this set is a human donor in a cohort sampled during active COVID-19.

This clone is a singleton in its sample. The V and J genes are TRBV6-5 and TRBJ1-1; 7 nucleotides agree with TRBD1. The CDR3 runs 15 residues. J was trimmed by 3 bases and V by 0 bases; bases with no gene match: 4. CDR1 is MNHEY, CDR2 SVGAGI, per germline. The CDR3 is CASSYSNQGDTEAFF. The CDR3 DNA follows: TGTGCCAGCAGTTACTCGAACCAGGGGGACACTGAAGCTTTCTTT.

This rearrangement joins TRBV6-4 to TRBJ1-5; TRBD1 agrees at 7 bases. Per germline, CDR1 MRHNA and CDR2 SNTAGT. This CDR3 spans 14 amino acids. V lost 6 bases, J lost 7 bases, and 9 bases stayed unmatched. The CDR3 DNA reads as TGTGCCAGCAGCCCGACAGGGTTCGGCCAGCCCCAGCATTTT. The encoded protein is CASSPTGFGQPQHF.

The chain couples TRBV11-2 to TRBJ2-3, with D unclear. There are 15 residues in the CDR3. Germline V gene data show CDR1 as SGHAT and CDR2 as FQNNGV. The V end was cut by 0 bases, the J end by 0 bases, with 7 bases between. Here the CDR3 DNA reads TGTGCCAGCAGCTTAGATCTCCCTAGCACAGATACGCAGTATTTT. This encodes CASSLDLPSTDTQYF.

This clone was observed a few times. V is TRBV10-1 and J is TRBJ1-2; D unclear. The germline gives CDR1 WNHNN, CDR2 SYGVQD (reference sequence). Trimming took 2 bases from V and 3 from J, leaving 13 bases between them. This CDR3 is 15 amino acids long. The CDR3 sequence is CASSELPDTDYGYTF. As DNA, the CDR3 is TGCGCCAGCAGTGAGCTTCCCGACACAGACTATGGCTACACCTTC.

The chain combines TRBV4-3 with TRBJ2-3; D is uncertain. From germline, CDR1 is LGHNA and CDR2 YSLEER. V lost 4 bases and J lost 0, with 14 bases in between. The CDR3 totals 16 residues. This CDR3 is CASSRSDWASTDTQYF. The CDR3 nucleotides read TGCGCCAGCAGCCGATCCGATTGGGCCAGCACAGATACGCAGTATTTT.

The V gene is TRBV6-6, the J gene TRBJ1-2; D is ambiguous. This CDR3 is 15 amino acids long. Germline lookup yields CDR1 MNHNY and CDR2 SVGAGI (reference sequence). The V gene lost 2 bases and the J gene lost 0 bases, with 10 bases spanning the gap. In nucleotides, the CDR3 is TGTGCCAGCAGTTACCACAGCTCATCTAACTATGGCTACACCTTC. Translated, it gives CASSYHSSSNYGYTF.

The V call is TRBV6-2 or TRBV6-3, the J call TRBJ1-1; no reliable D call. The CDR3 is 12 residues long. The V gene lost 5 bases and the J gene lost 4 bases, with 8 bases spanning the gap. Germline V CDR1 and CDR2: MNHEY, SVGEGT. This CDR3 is CASSRVLTEAFF. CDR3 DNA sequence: TGTGCCAGCAGTCGGGTTCTCACTGAAGCTTTCTTT.

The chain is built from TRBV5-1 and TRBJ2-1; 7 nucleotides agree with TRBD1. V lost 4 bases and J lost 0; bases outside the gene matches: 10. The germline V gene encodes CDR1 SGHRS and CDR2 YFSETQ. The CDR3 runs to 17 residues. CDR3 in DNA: TGCGCCAGCAGCGGACGGGACAGCTCCCTCTCCTACAATGAGCAGTTCTTC. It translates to CASSGRDSSLSYNEQFF.

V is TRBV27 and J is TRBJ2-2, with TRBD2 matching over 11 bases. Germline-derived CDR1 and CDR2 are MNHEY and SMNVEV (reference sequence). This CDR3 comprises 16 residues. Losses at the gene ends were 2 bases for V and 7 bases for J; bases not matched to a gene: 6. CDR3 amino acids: CASSLISSGGFGELFF. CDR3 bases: TGTGCCAGCAGTTTAATATCTAGCGGGGGGTTCGGGGAGCTGTTTTTT.

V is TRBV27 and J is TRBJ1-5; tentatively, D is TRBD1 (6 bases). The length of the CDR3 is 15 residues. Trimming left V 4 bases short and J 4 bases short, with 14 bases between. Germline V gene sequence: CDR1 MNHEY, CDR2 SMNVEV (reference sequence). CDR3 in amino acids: CASSYQQGNNQPQHF. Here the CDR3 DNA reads TGTGCCAGCAGTTATCAACAGGGAAATAATCAGCCCCAGCATTTT.

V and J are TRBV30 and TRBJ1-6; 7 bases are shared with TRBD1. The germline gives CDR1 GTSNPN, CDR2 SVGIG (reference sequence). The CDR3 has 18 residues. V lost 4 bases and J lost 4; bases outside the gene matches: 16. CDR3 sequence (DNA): TGTGCCTGGACTCCGATTACCGGGACAGCAGGTTATAATTCACCCCTCCACTTT. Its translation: CAWTPITGTAGYNSPLHF. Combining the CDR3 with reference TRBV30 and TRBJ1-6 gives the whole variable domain SQTIHQWPATLVQPVGSPLSLECTVEGTSNPNLYWYRQAAGRGLQLLFYSVGIGQISSEVPQNLSASRPQDRQFILSSKKLLLSDSGFYLCAWTPITGTAGYNSPLHFGNGTRLTVT.

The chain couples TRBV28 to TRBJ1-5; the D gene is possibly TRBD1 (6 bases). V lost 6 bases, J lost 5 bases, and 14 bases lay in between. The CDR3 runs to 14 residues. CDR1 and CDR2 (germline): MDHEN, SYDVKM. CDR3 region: CASRETGAHQPQHF. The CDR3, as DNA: TGTGCCAGCAGGGAGACAGGTGCTCATCAGCCCCAGCATTTT.

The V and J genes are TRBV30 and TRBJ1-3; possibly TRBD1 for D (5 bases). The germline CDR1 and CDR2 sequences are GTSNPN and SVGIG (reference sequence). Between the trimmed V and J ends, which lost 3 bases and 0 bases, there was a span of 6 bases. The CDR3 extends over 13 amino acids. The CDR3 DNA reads TGTGCCTGGAGAAGGGGCTCTGGAAACACCATATATTTT. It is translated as CAWRRGSGNTIYF.

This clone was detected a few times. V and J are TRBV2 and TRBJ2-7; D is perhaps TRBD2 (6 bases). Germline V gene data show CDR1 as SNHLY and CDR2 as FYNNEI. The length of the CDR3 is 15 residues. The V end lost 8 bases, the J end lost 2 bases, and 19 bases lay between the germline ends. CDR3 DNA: TGTGCCAGCTCTATTGGTGCGGGGCCTACCTACGAGCAGTACTTC. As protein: CASSIGAGPTYEQYF.

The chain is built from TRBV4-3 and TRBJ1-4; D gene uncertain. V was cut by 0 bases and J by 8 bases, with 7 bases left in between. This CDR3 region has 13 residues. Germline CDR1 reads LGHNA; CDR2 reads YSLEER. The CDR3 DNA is TGCGCCAGCAGCCAAGAAGCAGGCGAAAAACTGTTTTTT. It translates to CASSQEAGEKLFF.

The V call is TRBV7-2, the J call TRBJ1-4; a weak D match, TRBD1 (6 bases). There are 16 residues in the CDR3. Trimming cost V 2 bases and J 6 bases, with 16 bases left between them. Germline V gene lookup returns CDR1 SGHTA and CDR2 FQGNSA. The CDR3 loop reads CASSLSGGRSYEKLFF. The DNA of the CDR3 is TGTGCCAGCAGCTTATCGGGGGGCCGGTCGTATGAAAAACTGTTTTTT.

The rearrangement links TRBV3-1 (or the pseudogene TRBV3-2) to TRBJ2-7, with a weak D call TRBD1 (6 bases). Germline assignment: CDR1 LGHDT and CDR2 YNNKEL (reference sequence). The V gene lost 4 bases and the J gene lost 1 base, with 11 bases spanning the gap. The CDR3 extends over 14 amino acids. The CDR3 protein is CASSPGHGSYEQYF. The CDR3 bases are TGTGCCAGCAGCCCGGGACACGGGTCCTACGAGCAGTACTTC.

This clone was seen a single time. The CDR3 loop reads CASSESAAVIEKLFF. The CDR3 nucleotides are TGTGCCAGCAGTGAATCGGCGGCGGTAATTGAAAAACTGTTTTTT. The V gene is TRBV25-1, the J gene TRBJ1-4; no clear D gene. Looked up from germline, CDR1 is MGHDK and CDR2 is SYGVNS. Trimming stripped 1 base from V and 7 bases from J, with 13 bases between. The CDR3 is 15 amino acids.

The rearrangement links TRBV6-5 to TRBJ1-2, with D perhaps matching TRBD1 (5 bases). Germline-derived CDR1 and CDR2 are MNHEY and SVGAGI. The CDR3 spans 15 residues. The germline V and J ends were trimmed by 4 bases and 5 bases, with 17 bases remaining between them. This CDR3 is CASSSLWGARYGYTF. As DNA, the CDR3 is TGTGCCAGCAGTTCTCTCTGGGGCGCGCGTTATGGCTACACCTTC.

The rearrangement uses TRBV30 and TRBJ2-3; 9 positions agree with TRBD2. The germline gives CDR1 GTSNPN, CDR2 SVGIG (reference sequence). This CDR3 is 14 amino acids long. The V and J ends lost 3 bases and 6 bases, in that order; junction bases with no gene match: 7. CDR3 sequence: CAWRGGGAVDTQYF. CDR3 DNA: TGTGCCTGGAGGGGCGGGGGGGCCGTGGATACGCAGTATTTT.

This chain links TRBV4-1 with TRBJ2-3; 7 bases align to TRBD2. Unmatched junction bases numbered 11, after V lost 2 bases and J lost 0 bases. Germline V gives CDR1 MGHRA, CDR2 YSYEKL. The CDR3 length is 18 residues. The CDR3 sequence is CASSQSLGGRISTDTQYF. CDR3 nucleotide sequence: TGCGCCAGCAGCCAATCCCTGGGGGGGAGAATTAGCACAGATACGCAGTATTTT.

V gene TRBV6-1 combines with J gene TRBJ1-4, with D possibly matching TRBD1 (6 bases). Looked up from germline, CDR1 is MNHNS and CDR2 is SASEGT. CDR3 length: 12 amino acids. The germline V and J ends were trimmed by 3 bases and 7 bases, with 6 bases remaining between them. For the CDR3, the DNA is TGTGCCAGCAGTGACAGGGGTGAAAAACTGTTTTTT. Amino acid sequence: CASSDRGEKLFF.

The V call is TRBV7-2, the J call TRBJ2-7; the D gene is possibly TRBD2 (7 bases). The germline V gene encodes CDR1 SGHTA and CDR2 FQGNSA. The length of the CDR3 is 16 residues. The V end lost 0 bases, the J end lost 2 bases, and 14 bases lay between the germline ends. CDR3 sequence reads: CASSLAGGRSPYEQYF. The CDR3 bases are TGTGCCAGCAGCTTAGCGGGGGGGCGGTCTCCCTACGAGCAGTACTTC.

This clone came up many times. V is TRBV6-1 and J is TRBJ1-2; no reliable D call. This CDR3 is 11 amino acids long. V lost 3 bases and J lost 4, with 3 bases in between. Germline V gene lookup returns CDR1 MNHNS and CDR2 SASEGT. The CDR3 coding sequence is TGTGCCAGCAGTGACCTCTATGGCTACACCTTC. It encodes CASSDLYGYTF.

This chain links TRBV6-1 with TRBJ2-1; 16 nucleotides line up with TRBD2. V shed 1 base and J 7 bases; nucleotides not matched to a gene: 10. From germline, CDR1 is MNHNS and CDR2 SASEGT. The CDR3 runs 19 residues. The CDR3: CASSEVPGTSGGGWNEQFF. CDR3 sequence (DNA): TGTGCCAGCAGTGAAGTCCCCGGGACTAGCGGGGGGGGCTGGAATGAGCAGTTCTTC.

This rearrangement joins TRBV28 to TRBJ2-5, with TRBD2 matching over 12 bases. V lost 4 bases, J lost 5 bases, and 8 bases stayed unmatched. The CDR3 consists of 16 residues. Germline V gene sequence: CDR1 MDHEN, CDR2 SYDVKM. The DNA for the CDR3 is TGTGCCAGCAGTTCGCGACTAGCGGGGGCCGGGGAGACCCAGTACTTC. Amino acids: CASSSRLAGAGETQYF.

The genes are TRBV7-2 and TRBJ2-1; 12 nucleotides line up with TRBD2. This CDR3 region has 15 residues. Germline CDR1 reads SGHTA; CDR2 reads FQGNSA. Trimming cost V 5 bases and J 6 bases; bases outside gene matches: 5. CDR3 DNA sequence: TGTGCCAGCAGCGCCCTAGCGGGGGGGGCCAATGAGCAGTTCTTC. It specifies CASSALAGGANEQFF. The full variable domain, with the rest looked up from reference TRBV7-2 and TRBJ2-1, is GAGVSQSPSNKVTEKGKDVELRCDPISGHTALYWYRQSLGQGLEFLIYFQGNSAPDKSGLPSDRFSAERTGGSVSTLTIQRTQQEDSAVYLCASSALAGGANEQFFGPGTRLTVL.

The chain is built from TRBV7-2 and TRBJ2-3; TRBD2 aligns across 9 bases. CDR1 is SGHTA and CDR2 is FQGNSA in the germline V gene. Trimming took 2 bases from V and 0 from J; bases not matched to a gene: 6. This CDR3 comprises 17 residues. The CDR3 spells CASSLYLAGPSTDTQYF. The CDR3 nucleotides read TGTGCCAGCAGCTTATATCTAGCGGGGCCGAGCACAGATACGCAGTATTTT.

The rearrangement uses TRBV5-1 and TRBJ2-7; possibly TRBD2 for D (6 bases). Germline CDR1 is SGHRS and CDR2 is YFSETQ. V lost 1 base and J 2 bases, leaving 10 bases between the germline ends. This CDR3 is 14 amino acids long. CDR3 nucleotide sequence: TGCGCCAGCAGCTTGTTGGAGGGACCCTACGAGCAGTACTTC. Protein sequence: CASSLLEGPYEQYF.

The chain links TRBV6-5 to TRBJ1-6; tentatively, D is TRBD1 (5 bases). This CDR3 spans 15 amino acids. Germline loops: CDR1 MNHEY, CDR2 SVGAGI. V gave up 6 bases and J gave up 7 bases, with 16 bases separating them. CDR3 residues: CASRYRRAKNSPLHF. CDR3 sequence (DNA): TGTGCCAGCAGGTACAGGAGGGCAAAAAATTCACCCCTCCACTTT.

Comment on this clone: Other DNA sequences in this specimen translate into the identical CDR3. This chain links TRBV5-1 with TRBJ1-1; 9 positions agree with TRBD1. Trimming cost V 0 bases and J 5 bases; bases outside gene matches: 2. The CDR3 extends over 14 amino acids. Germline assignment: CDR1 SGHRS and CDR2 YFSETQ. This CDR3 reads CASSLGTGVTEAFF. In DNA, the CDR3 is TGCGCCAGCAGCTTGGGGACAGGGGTAACTGAAGCTTTCTTT.

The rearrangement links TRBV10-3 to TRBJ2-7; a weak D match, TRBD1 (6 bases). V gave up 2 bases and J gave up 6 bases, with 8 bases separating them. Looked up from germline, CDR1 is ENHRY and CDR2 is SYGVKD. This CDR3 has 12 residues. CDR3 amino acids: CAISELRGEQYF. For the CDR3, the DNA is TGTGCCATCAGTGAGCTCAGGGGCGAGCAGTACTTC.